This TCR beta chain was sequenced during a study of blood T cell repertoires in COVID-19. Study-level information: COVID-19 samples, acute and convalescent, were from the United States, Italy and Spain. Sample material is recorded as cDNA or gDNA derived from T cells, B-cell-depleted T cells, or PBMCs.

Participant age was about 18 to 95 years, and participants resided in fewer than 30 US areas. Clinical history as reported by participants underpinned cohort assignment. Profiled with immunoSEQ multiplex PCR; TCRdb holds only in-frame clones, not every one. The sample includes 300,000 to 400,000 clones, roughly 90% of them seen just once. V lost 5 bases, J lost 2 bases, and 15 bases lay in between. The CDR3 sequence is 15 residues long. Germline-derived CDR1 and CDR2 are SGHKS and YYEKEE (reference sequence). This clonotype was obtained from a woman between 25 and 40 years old with acute COVID-19. V and J are TRBV5-5 and TRBJ2-3, with D tentatively TRBD2 (5 bases). The sequenced sample consisted of PBMCs or T cells enriched from blood (not recorded which). CDR3 DNA: TGTGCCAGCAGAATTACTAGGGCCCCCACAGATACGCAGTATTTT. This encodes CASRITRAPTDTQYF.